The rows below give T cell receptor beta chains drawn from one sample of a study of blood T cells in healthy people across ages. One entry per CDR3 protein results from TCRdb running MiXCR on the 5' RACE reads. This table has about 810,000 distinct CDR3 sequences, 35% to 40% appearing once. Sequencing input: blood. The receptors here all came from a man aged 18 to 30 in good health. CDR3s include the opening cysteine and the closing phenylalanine or tryptophan. D genes are given only for firm matches. The listing skips clone size in some rows; elsewhere it reads once, few, many or a size class.

v_call: TRBV2; clone_size: -; d_call: -; j_call: TRBJ1-6; cdr3_nt: TGTGCCAGCAGGCAGGGCCACAGCTCCTATAATTCACCCCTCCACTTT; cdr3_aa: CASRQGHSSYNSPLHF
v_call: TRBV5-5; clone_size: -; d_call: -; j_call: TRBJ2-3; cdr3_nt: TGTGCCAGCAGCTTCCGGACAGCGGCGAATACGCAGTATTTT; cdr3_aa: CASSFRTAANTQYF
v_call: TRBV12-3/TRBV12-4; clone_size: many; d_call: -; j_call: TRBJ2-1; cdr3_nt: TGTGCCAGCAGTTTTTCAGGTTACAATGAGCAGTTCTTC; cdr3_aa: CASSFSGYNEQFF
v_call: TRBV29-1; clone_size: many; d_call: -; j_call: TRBJ2-1; cdr3_nt: TGCAGCTCAACTACCGGGACTTCTGTACATGAGCAGTTCTTC; cdr3_aa: CSSTTGTSVHEQFF
v_call: TRBV7-3; clone_size: few; d_call: -; j_call: TRBJ1-1; cdr3_nt: TGTGCCAGCAGCCTACAGCGGGAGAGCTCTGAAGCTTTCTTT; cdr3_aa: CASSLQRESSEAFF
v_call: TRBV6-2/TRBV6-3; clone_size: -; d_call: -; j_call: TRBJ2-7; cdr3_nt: TGTGCCAGCAGTTACGGGGCAGGAGACGAGCAGTACTTC; cdr3_aa: CASSYGAGDEQYF
v_call: TRBV4-1; clone_size: -; d_call: -; j_call: TRBJ1-6; cdr3_nt: TGCGCCAGCAGCCAGGAACAGGGAGTTGGTGTTAATTCACCCCTCCACTTT; cdr3_aa: CASSQEQGVGVNSPLHF
v_call: TRBV20-1; clone_size: -; d_call: -; j_call: TRBJ2-3; cdr3_nt: TGCAGTGCTCCAGACCATGGCCTATCTAGCACAGATACGCAGTATTTT; cdr3_aa: CSAPDHGLSSTDTQYF
v_call: TRBV30; clone_size: -; d_call: TRBD1; j_call: TRBJ2-4; cdr3_nt: TGTGCCTGGACGCAGGGGGTCCACAATGAGCAGTACTTC; cdr3_aa: CAWTQGVHNEQYF
v_call: TRBV7-2; clone_size: -; d_call: -; j_call: TRBJ1-1; cdr3_nt: TGTGCCAGCAGCTTAGGACACGCGAACACTGAAGCTTTCTTT; cdr3_aa: CASSLGHANTEAFF
v_call: TRBV6-1; clone_size: many; d_call: -; j_call: TRBJ2-7; cdr3_nt: TGTGCCAGCAGTGAGAGTAGGTACGAGCAGTACTTC; cdr3_aa: CASSESRYEQYF
v_call: TRBV7-2; clone_size: -; d_call: -; j_call: TRBJ1-2; cdr3_nt: TGTGCCAGCAGCTTATTGGTAGATTACAACTATGGCTACACCTTC; cdr3_aa: CASSLLVDYNYGYTF
v_call: TRBV4-1; clone_size: -; d_call: TRBD2; j_call: TRBJ2-3; cdr3_nt: TGCGCCAGCAGCCCGAGAGCGGGGGCCGAAGATACGCAGTATTTT; cdr3_aa: CASSPRAGAEDTQYF
v_call: TRBV4-3; clone_size: once; d_call: -; j_call: TRBJ2-1; cdr3_nt: TGCGCCAGCAGCCAAGATCTAAGGATGAATGAGCAGTTCTTC; cdr3_aa: CASSQDLRMNEQFF
v_call: TRBV10-3; clone_size: many; d_call: -; j_call: TRBJ2-4; cdr3_nt: TGTGCCATCTCCCCCATGGGTGGAAACATTCAGTACTTC; cdr3_aa: CAISPMGGNIQYF
v_call: TRBV5-4; clone_size: -; d_call: TRBD1; j_call: TRBJ2-7; cdr3_nt: TGTGCCAGCAGCTTTCCGGGACAGGGGATGAATGAGCAGTACTTC; cdr3_aa: CASSFPGQGMNEQYF